This TCR beta chain was captured in a study of OX40 agonist ivuxolimab in advanced cancers. Study-level results: CD8+ T cells were the subset that, on average, had more expanded clones than CD4+. In a subset of nonresponders, normalized T-cell clonal expansion was also low.

A remark on this clone: What it recognizes is unknown.

The CDR3 covers 15 residues. Germline V lookup: CDR1 SGHVS, CDR2 FNYEAQ. Trimming cost V 4 bases and J 5 bases; bases outside gene matches: 8. Using immunoSEQ multiplex PCR, the repertoire was profiled, and TCRdb retains in-frame clones only, with some absent. The table shows about 78,000 clones, with about 91% occurring only once. The chain carries TRBV7-6 and TRBJ2-5, with 9 bases identical to TRBD2. The TCR was taken from an adult with an advanced solid tumor such as melanoma, head and neck, liver or kidney cancer. The specimen comprised CD4+ or CD8+ T cells sorted from blood, sampled in a trial of the OX40 agonist ivuxolimab. For the CDR3, the DNA is TGTGCCAGCAGCTCTAGCGGGGTCCGTGGGGAGACCCAGTACTTC. It encodes CASSSSGVRGETQYF.